A selection of T cell receptor beta chains follows, all from one sample in a study of blood T cell repertoires in COVID-19. The protocol was immunoSEQ multiplex PCR, while the TCRdb copy is restricted to in-frame clones and leaves out a portion. The repertoire holds over 25,000 clones, with roughly 85% as singletons. The sequencing input was peripheral blood. These receptor sequences come from a woman between 55 and 75 years old with active COVID-19. Each CDR3 is given with its conserved first and last residue.

>TRBV11-2|TRBJ1-3
CASSLIAGGNTIYF
>TRBV20-1|TRBJ2-1
CSASIGLAGGPNGEQFF
>TRBV19|TRBJ2-7
CASSMQGNYEQYF
>TRBV10-3|TRBJ1-1
CAISAQGKNTEAFF
>TRBV28|TRBJ2-5
CASSSNGRETQYF
>TRBV11-3|TRBJ1-2
CASSLPERVGYTF
>TRBV11-3|TRBJ2-1
CASSLRTGTDEQFF
>TRBV7-3|TRBJ1-1
CASSERQGTEAFF
>TRBV24-1|.
CAKMNVYAEQYF
>TRBV18|TRBJ2-2
CASSPLAGAAGELFF
>TRBV28|TRBJ1-5
CASSFAGQGNQPQHF
>TRBV7-6|TRBJ2-6
CASSLADLTSGANVLTF
>TRBV9|TRBJ2-1
CASSVGRGSYNEQFF
>TRBV7-8|TRBJ1-2
CASSLGANRGETGYTF
>TRBV28|TRBJ2-1
CATLGDSSYNEQFF
>TRBV3-1/TRBV3-2|TRBJ2-1
CASSQEAAFTYNEQFF
>TRBV30|TRBJ2-3
CAWVPGTFWTDTQYF
>TRBV3-1/TRBV3-2|TRBJ2-7
CASSHVGTSGGSSYEQYF
>TRBV5-4|TRBJ2-3
CASSPGLAYTDTQYF
>TRBV5-5|TRBJ2-1
CASSLAGNNRNEQFF
>TRBV27|TRBJ2-3
CASSLLAGVTDTQYF
>TRBV3-1/TRBV3-2|TRBJ2-7
CASSQGTSGAYEQYF
>TRBV7-9|TRBJ2-2
CASSPQGTGELFF
>TRBV5-4|TRBJ2-7
CASSWAGQGPPYEQYF
>TRBV10-2|TRBJ1-6
CASSAQGHSPLHF
>TRBV5-1|TRBJ2-2
CASSLGQRGGRNELFF
>TRBV11-3|TRBJ1-6
CASSSHRDSPLHF
>TRBV7-9|TRBJ2-1
CASSPQGGRSGEQFF
>TRBV27|TRBJ2-4
CASSTPGQVFQYF
>TRBV4-1|TRBJ2-5
CASSQARGETQYF
>TRBV7-9|TRBJ2-7
CASSFGSSYEQYF
>TRBV7-7|TRBJ2-2
CASSLQGNTGELFF
>TRBV4-2|TRBJ2-2
CASSQSLLAGYGELFF
>TRBV5-1|TRBJ1-3
CASSLEGTGNTIYF
>TRBV15|TRBJ2-7
CATSTSTSGAVYEQYF
>TRBV7-5|TRBJ1-5
CARSSRTGKHSNQPQHF
>TRBV7-2|TRBJ2-3
CASSPWDRTTDTQYF
>TRBV2|TRBJ2-5
CASSRSRQGPHETQYF
>TRBV11-3|TRBJ2-5
CASSLFLREETQYF
>TRBV20-1|TRBJ1-1
CRIQGDEAFF
>TRBV7-9|TRBJ2-3
CASTVKAGVRGDTQYF
>TRBV7-8|TRBJ2-6
CASSLRRSGGSGANVLTF
>TRBV27|TRBJ2-7
CASSPVGGFSYEQYF
>TRBV6-1|TRBJ2-5
CASSEGLAGGQETQYF
>TRBV6-2/TRBV6-3|TRBJ2-3
CASSDGPMGLSADTQYF
>TRBV2|TRBJ2-5
CASTLLRSQETQYF